These T cell receptor beta chains were read from a single sample in a study of cytomegalovirus exposure and HLA in healthy donors. Repertoires were generated with immunoSEQ multiplex PCR, while TCRdb's copy carries only in-frame clones and drops some. The sample lists approximately 200,000 clones, roughly 78% occurring once. Source material: PBMCs. These receptors were taken from a woman in her thirties in good health and CMV-seropositive. The CDR3 runs from the conserved cysteine through the conserved F or W. Each record gives: clone size, J gene, CDR3 length, V gene, D gene, CDR3 DNA, CDR3 protein. A D gene is named only where the DNA matches it firmly. Size tells how often a clone was seen (once, few, many) or the class of an expanded clone, and some rows leave it out.

abundance: -
j_gene: TRBJ2-7
len: 15
v_gene: TRBV19
d_gene: -
CDR3nt: TGTGCCAGTAGTAGGGGCCATATCGGGGGCTACGAGCAGTACTTC
CDR3aa: CASSRGHIGGYEQYF

abundance: -
j_gene: TRBJ1-1
len: 14
v_gene: TRBV27
d_gene: -
CDR3nt: TGTGCCAGCAGTCCCATCCTCAGGGAGGGTGAAGCTTTCTTT
CDR3aa: CASSPILREGEAFF

abundance: once
j_gene: TRBJ2-7
len: 15
v_gene: TRBV19
d_gene: TRBD2
CDR3nt: TGTGCCAGTAGTATACGGGCGGGAGGCCATGGGGAGCAGTACTTC
CDR3aa: CASSIRAGGHGEQYF

abundance: -
j_gene: TRBJ1-3
len: 16
v_gene: TRBV11-2
d_gene: TRBD1
CDR3nt: TGTGCCAGCAGCCACAGACAGGGTAGTTCTGGAAACACCATATATTTT
CDR3aa: CASSHRQGSSGNTIYF

abundance: -
j_gene: TRBJ2-4
len: 15
v_gene: TRBV11-3
d_gene: TRBD1
CDR3nt: TGTGCCAGCAGCCCACTAACAGGGGCCCTAAACATTCAGTACTTC
CDR3aa: CASSPLTGALNIQYF

abundance: -
j_gene: TRBJ2-1
len: 14
v_gene: TRBV5-1
d_gene: TRBD2
CDR3nt: TGCGCCAGCAGCGGGGGGGAGGTATACAATGAGCAGTTCTTC
CDR3aa: CASSGGEVYNEQFF

abundance: -
j_gene: TRBJ2-4
len: 15
v_gene: TRBV9
d_gene: TRBD1
CDR3nt: TGTGCCAGCAGCGTGGGGACAGGGAGCGAAAACATTCAGTACTTC
CDR3aa: CASSVGTGSENIQYF

abundance: once
j_gene: TRBJ2-7
len: 13
v_gene: TRBV27
d_gene: -
CDR3nt: TGTGCCAGCAGTTCAATAGGGGGTTATGAGCAGTACTTC
CDR3aa: CASSSIGGYEQYF

abundance: -
j_gene: TRBJ2-3
len: 14
v_gene: TRBV14
d_gene: -
CDR3nt: TGTGCCAGCACCACCTACGGGAGCGCAGATACGCAGTATTTT
CDR3aa: CASTTYGSADTQYF

abundance: few
j_gene: TRBJ1-2
len: 11
v_gene: TRBV6-1
d_gene: -
CDR3nt: TGTGCCAGCGGCGGAGAGCATGGCTACACCTTC
CDR3aa: CASGGEHGYTF

abundance: -
j_gene: TRBJ2-7
len: 14
v_gene: TRBV15
d_gene: -
CDR3nt: TGTGCCACCAGCACCTTAAGGGAGTCCTACGAGCAGTACTTC
CDR3aa: CATSTLRESYEQYF

abundance: -
j_gene: TRBJ2-1
len: 15
v_gene: TRBV5-1
d_gene: -
CDR3nt: TGCGCCAGCAGCTTGGTGGCGGGGCTTAACAATGAGCAGTTCTTC
CDR3aa: CASSLVAGLNNEQFF

abundance: -
j_gene: TRBJ1-2
len: 15
v_gene: TRBV11-2
d_gene: -
CDR3nt: TGTGCCAGCAGCTCATCCCGGGTGATCACTTATGGCTACACCTTC
CDR3aa: CASSSSRVITYGYTF

abundance: -
j_gene: TRBJ2-7
len: 14
v_gene: TRBV4-2
d_gene: -
CDR3nt: TGTGCCAGCAGCCAGGAGGAGAGGTGGGACGAGCAGTACTTC
CDR3aa: CASSQEERWDEQYF

abundance: -
j_gene: TRBJ2-7
len: 16
v_gene: TRBV6-5
d_gene: TRBD2
CDR3nt: TGTGCCAGCAGTTATTATACTAGCGGGAGCTCCTACGAGCAGTACTTC
CDR3aa: CASSYYTSGSSYEQYF

abundance: -
j_gene: TRBJ2-7
len: 11
v_gene: TRBV20-1
d_gene: TRBD2
CDR3nt: TGCAGTGCTAGAACTAGCGGCGAGCAGTACTTC
CDR3aa: CSARTSGEQYF

abundance: -
j_gene: TRBJ2-3
len: 14
v_gene: TRBV2
d_gene: -
CDR3nt: TGTGCCAGCAGTGACAGGGTTCAGGCAGATACGCAGTATTTT
CDR3aa: CASSDRVQADTQYF

abundance: few
j_gene: TRBJ1-1
len: 13
v_gene: TRBV6-1
d_gene: TRBD1
CDR3nt: TGTGCCAGCAGTGTGACAGGGTGGACTGAAGCTTTCTTT
CDR3aa: CASSVTGWTEAFF

abundance: few
j_gene: TRBJ2-3
len: 16
v_gene: TRBV4-3
d_gene: -
CDR3nt: TGCGCCAGCAGCCAAGCCCCTATGACTAGCACAGATACGCAGTATTTT
CDR3aa: CASSQAPMTSTDTQYF

abundance: -
j_gene: TRBJ1-2
len: 14
v_gene: TRBV11-2
d_gene: -
CDR3nt: TGTGCCAGCAGGCAAACCGCCAGGGAACATGGCTACACCTTC
CDR3aa: CASRQTAREHGYTF

abundance: -
j_gene: TRBJ1-1
len: 14
v_gene: TRBV2
d_gene: -
CDR3nt: TGTGCCAGCAGTGTCTTCGGGGGGAGGACTGAAGCTTTCTTT
CDR3aa: CASSVFGGRTEAFF

abundance: once
j_gene: TRBJ2-7
len: 11
v_gene: TRBV11-2
d_gene: -
CDR3nt: TGTGCCAGCAGCTCCCCAGGGATGTGGTACTTC
CDR3aa: CASSSPGMWYF

abundance: once
j_gene: TRBJ1-1
len: 16
v_gene: TRBV2
d_gene: -
CDR3nt: TGTGCCAGCAGTGAAGATATCAGGGTCGGGGGAACTGAAGCTTTCTTT
CDR3aa: CASSEDIRVGGTEAFF

abundance: -
j_gene: TRBJ1-2
len: 14
v_gene: TRBV25-1
d_gene: -
CDR3nt: TGTGCCATTCTACCACCCCTATTGCCCCATGGCTACACCTTC
CDR3aa: CAILPPLLPHGYTF

abundance: -
j_gene: TRBJ2-7
len: 17
v_gene: TRBV19
d_gene: -
CDR3nt: TGTGCCAGTACCCCCCGAGGGTACCGGGCCCGCTCCTACGAGCAGTACTTC
CDR3aa: CASTPRGYRARSYEQYF

abundance: -
j_gene: TRBJ2-7
len: 13
v_gene: TRBV5-1
d_gene: TRBD2
CDR3nt: TGCGCCAGCACCGGGGGGGATGGCTACGAGCAGTACTTC
CDR3aa: CASTGGDGYEQYF

abundance: -
j_gene: TRBJ2-7
len: 12
v_gene: TRBV29-1
d_gene: TRBD1
CDR3nt: TGCAGCGTGTCACAGGGGATCTACGAGCAGTACTTC
CDR3aa: CSVSQGIYEQYF

abundance: -
j_gene: TRBJ2-5
len: 17
v_gene: TRBV9
d_gene: -
CDR3nt: TGTGCCAGCAGCGTAGGCGCGGGTGGCAGGAATGCCGAGACCCAGTACTTC
CDR3aa: CASSVGAGGRNAETQYF

abundance: -
j_gene: TRBJ2-1
len: 14
v_gene: TRBV4-1
d_gene: TRBD2
CDR3nt: TGCGCCAGCAGCCAAGCTAGCGGGATCAATGAGCAGTTCTTC
CDR3aa: CASSQASGINEQFF

abundance: -
j_gene: TRBJ2-1
len: 14
v_gene: TRBV18
d_gene: TRBD1
CDR3nt: TGTGCCAGCTCACTCGACAGGGGAAACAATGAGCAGTTCTTC
CDR3aa: CASSLDRGNNEQFF

abundance: few
j_gene: TRBJ1-2
len: 13
v_gene: TRBV7-9
d_gene: -
CDR3nt: TGTGCCAGCAGCTTAGGACAGTTCTATGGCTACACCTTC
CDR3aa: CASSLGQFYGYTF

abundance: -
j_gene: TRBJ2-1
len: 16
v_gene: TRBV5-1
d_gene: TRBD2
CDR3nt: TGCGCCAGCAGCTTGATTTGGCGGGAGCAGCTCGGTGAGCAGTTCTTC
CDR3aa: CASSLIWREQLGEQFF

abundance: once
j_gene: TRBJ2-1
len: 13
v_gene: TRBV19
d_gene: TRBD2
CDR3nt: TGTGCCAGTAGTGGGAGGGTAGGCAATGAGCAGTTCTTC
CDR3aa: CASSGRVGNEQFF

abundance: once
j_gene: TRBJ1-4
len: 14
v_gene: TRBV5-6
d_gene: -
CDR3nt: TGTGCCAGCAGCTCACACCCAACTAATGAAAAACTGTTTTTT
CDR3aa: CASSSHPTNEKLFF

abundance: -
j_gene: TRBJ1-2
len: 12
v_gene: TRBV7-6
d_gene: -
CDR3nt: TGTGCCAGCAGCTTCTCTGGGGGCGGCTACACCTTC
CDR3aa: CASSFSGGGYTF

abundance: -
j_gene: TRBJ1-6
len: 14
v_gene: TRBV5-1
d_gene: -
CDR3nt: TGCGCCAGCAGGCTGGACAGTGGTAATTCACCCCTCCACTTT
CDR3aa: CASRLDSGNSPLHF